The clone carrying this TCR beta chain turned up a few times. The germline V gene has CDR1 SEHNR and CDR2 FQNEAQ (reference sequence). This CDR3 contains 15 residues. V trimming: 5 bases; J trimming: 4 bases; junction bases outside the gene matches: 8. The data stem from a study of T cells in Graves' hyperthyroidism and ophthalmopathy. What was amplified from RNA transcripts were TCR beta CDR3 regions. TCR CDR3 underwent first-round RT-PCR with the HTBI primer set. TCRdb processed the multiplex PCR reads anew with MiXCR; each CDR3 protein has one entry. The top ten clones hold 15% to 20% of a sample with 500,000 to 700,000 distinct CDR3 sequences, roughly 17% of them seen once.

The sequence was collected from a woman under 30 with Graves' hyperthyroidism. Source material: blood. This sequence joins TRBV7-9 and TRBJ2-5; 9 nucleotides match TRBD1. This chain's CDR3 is CASSPGQGRTETQYF. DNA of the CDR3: TGTGCCAGCAGCCCGGGACAGGGAAGAACAGAGACCCAGTACTTC.